This section outlines one T cell receptor beta chain sequence together with its context. As yet, its antigen is unknown. Autoimmune disease history or systemic immunosuppression disqualified patients. These data come from a study of OX40 agonist ivuxolimab in advanced cancers. Study information: People in dose escalation had one of these cancers: hepatocellular carcinoma, melanoma, renal cell or head and neck cancer. Partial responses occurred in Three dose-escalation patients, one with hepatocellular carcinoma and two with cutaneous melanoma. Study observations and caveats: Not determined was the antigen specificity of the expanded peripheral T cells.

This CDR3 has 15 residues. With 5 bases removed from V and 4 bases from J, the gap between germline ends came to 17 bases. Germline assignment: CDR1 SGHTA and CDR2 FQGNSA. Assay used: immunoSEQ multiplex PCR; TCRdb lists only in-frame clones, some missing. The table has about 6,000 clones, around four fifths seen once. This receptor was taken from an adult with an advanced solid tumor such as melanoma, head and neck, liver or kidney cancer. The chain combines TRBV7-2 with TRBJ1-1, with no clear D. Sequenced material: CD4+ or CD8+ T cells sorted from blood, taken in a trial of the OX40 agonist ivuxolimab. The CDR3 loop is CASSNTPVLGTEAFF. The CDR3 DNA follows: TGTGCCAGCAGCAACACCCCCGTTCTGGGCACTGAAGCTTTCTTT.